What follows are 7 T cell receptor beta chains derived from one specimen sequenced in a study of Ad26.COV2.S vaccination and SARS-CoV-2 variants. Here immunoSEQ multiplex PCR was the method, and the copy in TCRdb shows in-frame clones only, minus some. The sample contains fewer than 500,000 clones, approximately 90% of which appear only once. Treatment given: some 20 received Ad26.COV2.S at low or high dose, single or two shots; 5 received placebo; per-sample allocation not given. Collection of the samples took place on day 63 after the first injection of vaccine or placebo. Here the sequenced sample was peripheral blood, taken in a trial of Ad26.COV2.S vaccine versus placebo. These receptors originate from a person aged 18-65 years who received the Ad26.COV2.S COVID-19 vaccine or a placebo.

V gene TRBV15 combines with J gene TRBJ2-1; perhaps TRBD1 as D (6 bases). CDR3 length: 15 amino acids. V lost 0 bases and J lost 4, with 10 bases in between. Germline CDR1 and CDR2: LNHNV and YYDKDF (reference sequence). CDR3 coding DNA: TGTGCCACCAGCAGAGATCGGACAGCTTACAATGAGCAGTTCTTC. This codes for CATSRDRTAYNEQFF.

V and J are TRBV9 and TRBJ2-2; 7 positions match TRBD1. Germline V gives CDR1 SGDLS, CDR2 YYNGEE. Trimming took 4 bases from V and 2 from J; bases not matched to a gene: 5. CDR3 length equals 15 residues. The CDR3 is CASSPGTVNTGELFF. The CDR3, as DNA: TGTGCCAGCAGCCCAGGGACAGTTAACACCGGGGAGCTGTTTTTT.

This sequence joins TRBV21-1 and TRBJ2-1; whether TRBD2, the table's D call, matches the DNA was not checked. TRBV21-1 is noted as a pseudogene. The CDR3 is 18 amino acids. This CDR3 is CASSKGWCSGRAYNEQFF. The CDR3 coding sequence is TGTGCCAGCAGCAAAGGTTGGTGTAGCGGGAGGGCCTACAATGAGCAGTTCTTC.

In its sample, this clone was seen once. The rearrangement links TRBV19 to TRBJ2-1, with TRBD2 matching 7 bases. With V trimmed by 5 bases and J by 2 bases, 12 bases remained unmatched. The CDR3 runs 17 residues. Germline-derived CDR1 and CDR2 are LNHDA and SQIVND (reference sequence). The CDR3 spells CASSFGKLADTYNEQFF. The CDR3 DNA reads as TGTGCCAGTAGTTTCGGTAAGCTAGCGGATACCTACAATGAGCAGTTCTTC.

The CDR3 sequence is CASSLELTGNAAFF. CDR3 sequence (DNA): TGCGCCAGCAGCTTGGAGTTGACAGGGAACGCAGCTTTCTTT. The chain carries TRBV5-1 and TRBJ1-1; 7 bases match TRBD1. V dropped 0 bases and J dropped 10; count of bases not matched to a gene: 9. The CDR3 totals 14 residues. The V gene's germline CDR1 is SGHRS and CDR2 YFSETQ. The full variable domain, with the rest looked up from reference TRBV5-1 and TRBJ1-1, is KAGVTQTPRYLIKTRGQQVTLSCSPISGHRSVSWYQQTPGQGLQFLFEYFSETQRNKGNFPGRFSGRQFSNSRSEMNVSTLELGDSALYLCASSLELTGNAAFFGQGTRLTVV.

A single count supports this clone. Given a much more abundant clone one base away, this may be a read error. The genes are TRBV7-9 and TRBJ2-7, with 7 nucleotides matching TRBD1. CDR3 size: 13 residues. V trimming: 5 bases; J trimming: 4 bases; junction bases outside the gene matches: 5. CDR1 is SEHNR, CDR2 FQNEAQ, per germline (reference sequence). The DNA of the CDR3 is TGTGCCAGCAGCCCCGGGACAGAATACGAGCAGTACTTC. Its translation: CASSPGTEYEQYF.

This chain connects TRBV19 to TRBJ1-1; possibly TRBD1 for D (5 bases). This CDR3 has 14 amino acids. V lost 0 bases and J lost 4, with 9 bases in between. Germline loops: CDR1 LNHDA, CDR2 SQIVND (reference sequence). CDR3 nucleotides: TGTGCCAGTAGTATAGAAGGGGCGCCCACTGAAGCTTTCTTT. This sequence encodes CASSIEGAPTEAFF.